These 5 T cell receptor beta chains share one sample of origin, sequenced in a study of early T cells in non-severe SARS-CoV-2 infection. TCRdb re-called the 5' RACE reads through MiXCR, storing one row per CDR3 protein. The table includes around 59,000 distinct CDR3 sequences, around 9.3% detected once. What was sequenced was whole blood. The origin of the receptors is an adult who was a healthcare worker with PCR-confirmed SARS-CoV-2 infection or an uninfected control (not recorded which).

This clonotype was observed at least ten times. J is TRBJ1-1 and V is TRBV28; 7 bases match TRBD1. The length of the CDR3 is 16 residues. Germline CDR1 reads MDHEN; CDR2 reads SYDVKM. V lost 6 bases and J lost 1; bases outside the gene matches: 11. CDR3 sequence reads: CASSSAPGQENTEAFF. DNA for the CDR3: TGTGCCAGCAGCTCCGCCCCCGGACAGGAGAACACTGAAGCTTTCTTT.

This CDR3 is CASSFGAGPGTYEQYF. Written as DNA, the CDR3 is TGTGCCAGCAGCTTTGGAGCTGGCCCAGGGACCTACGAGCAGTACTTC. This chain joins TRBV7-9 and TRBJ2-7, with D possibly TRBD1 on 5 matching bases. V lost 3 bases and J lost 2, with 17 bases in between. Germline loops: CDR1 SEHNR, CDR2 FQNEAQ (reference sequence). This CDR3 comprises 16 residues.

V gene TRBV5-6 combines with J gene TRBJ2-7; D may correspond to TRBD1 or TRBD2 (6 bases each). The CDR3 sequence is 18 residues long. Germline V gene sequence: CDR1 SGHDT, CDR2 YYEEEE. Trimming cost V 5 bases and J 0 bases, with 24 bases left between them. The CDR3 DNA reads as TGTGCCAGCAGGGGGACGCCGGGGGCGGATCTTATCTCCTACGAGCAGTACTTC. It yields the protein CASRGTPGADLISYEQYF.

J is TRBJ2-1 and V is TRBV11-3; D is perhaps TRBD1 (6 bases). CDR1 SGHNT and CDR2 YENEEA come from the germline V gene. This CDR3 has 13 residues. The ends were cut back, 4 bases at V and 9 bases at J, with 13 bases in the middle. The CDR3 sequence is CASSSITGTEQFF. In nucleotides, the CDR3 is TGTGCCAGCAGCTCAATAACAGGGACTGAGCAGTTCTTC.

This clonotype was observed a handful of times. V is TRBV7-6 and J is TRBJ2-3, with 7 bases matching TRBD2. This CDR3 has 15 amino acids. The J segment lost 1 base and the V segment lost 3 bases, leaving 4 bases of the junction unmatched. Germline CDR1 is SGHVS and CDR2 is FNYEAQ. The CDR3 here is CASSFFAGGTDTQYF. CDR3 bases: TGTGCCAGCAGCTTTTTTGCGGGAGGCACAGATACGCAGTATTTT.